These 2 T cell receptor beta chains were sequenced from one sample in a study of ipilimumab plus nivolumab after autologous stem cell transplantation. Generated by immunoSEQ multiplex PCR, the TCRdb table keeps only in-frame clones and is missing some. The sample lists 15,000 to 20,000 clones; 70% to 90% were seen once. The material was PBMCs, obtained in a trial of ipilimumab plus nivolumab as post-transplant consolidation. The receptors here all came from a male donor with diffuse large B-cell lymphoma.

The J gene is TRBJ1-2, the V gene TRBV14; D unclear. This CDR3 region has 13 residues. Trimming shortened V by 3 bases and J by 4 bases, and 9 bases separated the two germline ends. Germline CDR1 and CDR2: SGHDN and FVKESK. This CDR3 reads CASSQTGIYGYTF. The CDR3 region has the DNA TGTGCCAGCAGCCAGACGGGTATCTATGGCTACACCTTC.

The chain carries TRBV18 and TRBJ1-5; 7 positions agree with TRBD1. Germline trimming cut 4 bases from V and 6 bases from J; bases unmatched to any gene: 15. The length of the CDR3 is 17 residues. CDR1 and CDR2 (germline): KGHSH, LQKENI. CDR3 sequence: CASSQIGGIPVAQPQHF. CDR3 nucleotide sequence: TGTGCCAGCTCACAGATAGGGGGCATTCCGGTGGCTCAGCCCCAGCATTTT.